In its sample, the clone carrying this T cell receptor (beta chain) was seen many times. The data were obtained in a study of T cells in Graves' hyperthyroidism and ophthalmopathy. The TCR beta CDR3 regions underwent amplification using RNA transcripts as the source. When the TCR CDR3 underwent first-round RT-PCR, the HTBI primer set was used. One entry per CDR3 protein, called by TCRdb with MiXCR from the multiplex PCR reads. The sample records around 600,000 distinct CDR3 sequences, approximately 14% being singletons. Approximately 10 ml of fresh peripheral blood supplied the PBMCs. V was clipped by 4 bases and J by 6 bases, with 7 bases between them. Per germline, CDR1 SNHLY and CDR2 FYNNEI. The length of the CDR3 is 11 residues.

Specimen: blood. The sequence came from a woman younger than 30 with Graves' ophthalmopathy. The rearrangement joins TRBV2 to TRBJ2-7; D gene uncertain. The CDR3 is CASSGSLEQYF. Written as DNA, the CDR3 is TGTGCCAGCAGTGGCAGCCTCGAGCAGTACTTC.